The 7 T cell receptor beta chains below come from one sample, sequenced in a study of graft-versus-host responses after intestinal transplantation. These receptors are not linked to any known antigen. Profiled with immunoSEQ multiplex PCR; TCRdb holds only in-frame clones, not every one. This table holds more than 90,000 clones, 85% to 95% found once. The material sequenced was unstimulated CD8+ T cells sorted from spleen or lymph node cells, taken before intestinal transplant. The source of these receptors is a human donor who received an intestinal transplant.

The chain carries TRBV7-6 and TRBJ2-3, with TRBD2 identical over 8 bases. Germline V gives CDR1 SGHVS, CDR2 FNYEAQ. Trimming cost V 4 bases and J 2 bases; bases outside gene matches: 5. The CDR3 is 15 residues long. CDR3 DNA sequence: TGTGCCAGCAGCTACACTAGCGGAGACACAGATACGCAGTATTTT. This codes for CASSYTSGDTDTQYF.

This chain joins TRBV27 and TRBJ1-2; 7 positions agree with TRBD1. The germline V gene encodes CDR1 MNHEY and CDR2 SMNVEV (reference sequence). The CDR3 totals 17 residues. The V gene end was trimmed by 2 bases and the J gene end by 5 bases; junction bases not matched to a gene: 14. The CDR3 sequence is CASSLTSAVGTAYGYTF. DNA for the CDR3: TGTGCCAGCAGTTTAACCTCCGCTGTGGGGACAGCTTATGGCTACACCTTC.

The J gene is TRBJ2-3, the V gene TRBV4-3; 7 positions agree with TRBD1. The CDR3 sequence is 16 residues long. Germline V gene data show CDR1 as LGHNA and CDR2 as YSLEER. V shed 4 bases, J shed 1 base, and the junction held 8 bases outside the gene matches. The CDR3 region has the DNA TGCGCCAGCAGCCGGCAGGGGCAGGGGGGCACAGATACGCAGTATTTT. Residues: CASSRQGQGGTDTQYF.

DNA for the CDR3: TGCGCCAGCAGCTTGGTGTTAGCGGGAGCCTACGAGCAGTACTTC. It encodes CASSLVLAGAYEQYF. The V call is TRBV5-1, the J call TRBJ2-7, with 9 bases matching TRBD2. The CDR3 has 15 amino acids. V was pared by 0 bases and J by 2 bases, with 3 bases of the junction left unmatched. Germline assignment: CDR1 SGHRS and CDR2 YFSETQ.

The V gene is TRBV27, the J gene TRBJ1-1, with a tentative D call TRBD1 (5 bases). This CDR3 is 13 amino acids long. Germline V gene sequence: CDR1 MNHEY, CDR2 SMNVEV (reference sequence). Between the trimmed V and J ends, which lost 2 bases and 3 bases, there was a span of 7 bases. The CDR3, as DNA: TGTGCCAGCAGTTTAGGGGCCTACACTGAAGCTTTCTTT. It specifies CASSLGAYTEAFF.

The chain is built from TRBV7-9 and TRBJ2-2, with D perhaps TRBD1 (7 bases). CDR1 SEHNR and CDR2 FQNEAQ come from the germline V gene (reference sequence). Deletions cut 4 bases from V and 7 bases from J, with 22 bases between. The CDR3 runs 17 residues. CDR3 loop: CASSSFAAGGGHGELFF. CDR3 nucleotides: TGTGCCAGCAGCTCCTTTGCGGCAGGGGGAGGTCACGGGGAGCTGTTTTTT.

V is TRBV2 and J is TRBJ1-1; D might be TRBD1 (6 bases). The V gene's germline CDR1 is SNHLY and CDR2 FYNNEI. V lost 4 bases and J 4 bases, leaving 10 bases between the germline ends. CDR3 size: 13 residues. The CDR3 loop reads CASSAKGVTEAFF. CDR3 DNA: TGTGCCAGCAGTGCCAAGGGGGTCACTGAAGCTTTCTTT.